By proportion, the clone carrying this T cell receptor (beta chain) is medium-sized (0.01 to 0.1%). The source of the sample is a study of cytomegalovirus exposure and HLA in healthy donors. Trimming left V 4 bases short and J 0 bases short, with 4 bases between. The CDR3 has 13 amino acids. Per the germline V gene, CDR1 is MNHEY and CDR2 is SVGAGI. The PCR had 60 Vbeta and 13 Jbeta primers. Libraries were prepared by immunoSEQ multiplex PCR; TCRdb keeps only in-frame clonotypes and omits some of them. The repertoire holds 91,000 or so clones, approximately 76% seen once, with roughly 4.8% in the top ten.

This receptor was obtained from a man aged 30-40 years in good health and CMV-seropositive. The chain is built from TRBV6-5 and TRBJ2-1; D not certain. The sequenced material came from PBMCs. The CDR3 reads CASSLASYNEQFF. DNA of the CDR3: TGTGCCAGCAGTTTAGCCTCCTACAATGAGCAGTTCTTC.